The 14 T cell receptor beta chains in this list originate from one sample, sequenced in a study of cytomegalovirus exposure and HLA in healthy donors. Use of 60 Vbeta and 13 Jbeta primers characterized the PCR. Here immunoSEQ multiplex PCR was the method, and the copy in TCRdb shows in-frame clones only, minus some. The table shows 85,000 to 100,000 clones, with around three quarters occurring only once. Input material: PBMCs. Every receptor here comes from a man aged 25 to 40 in good health and CMV-seronegative.

This clone was seen a handful of times. The chain couples TRBV19 to TRBJ1-6; TRBD1 aligns across 7 bases. Germline CDR1 reads LNHDA; CDR2 reads SQIVND (reference sequence). V was clipped by 2 bases and J by 8 bases; unmatched bases: 9. CDR3 length equals 16 residues. Here the CDR3 reads CASSIPTGYSDSPLHF. The CDR3 DNA sequence: TGTGCCAGTAGTATACCGACAGGGTACTCCGATTCACCCCTCCACTTT.

This sequence joins TRBV6-1 and TRBJ1-1; 8 nucleotides align to TRBD1. J gave up 1 base and V 3 bases, and 1 base lay outside the gene matches. The CDR3 is made up of 14 amino acids. The germline gives CDR1 MNHNS, CDR2 SASEGT. The CDR3 loop is CASSEGTGNTEAFF. In DNA, the CDR3 is TGTGCCAGCAGTGAGGGGACAGGGAACACTGAAGCTTTCTTT.

The CDR3 is CASSWGLAEDTQYF. CDR3 in DNA: TGCGCCAGCAGCTGGGGACTAGCGGAAGATACGCAGTATTTT. V is TRBV5-1 and J is TRBJ2-3; 11 bases fit TRBD2. The CDR3 consists of 14 residues. J gave up 5 bases and V 3 bases, and 2 bases lay outside the gene matches. Germline V lookup: CDR1 SGHRS, CDR2 YFSETQ.

The chain employs TRBV2 and TRBJ2-1, with 7 bases lining up with TRBD1. Losses at the gene ends were 10 bases for V and 2 bases for J; bases not matched to a gene: 11. This CDR3 is 15 amino acids long. From germline, CDR1 is SNHLY and CDR2 FYNNEI. Written as DNA, the CDR3 is TGTGCCATAGACAGGGTCCGGGCTACCTACAATGAGCAGTTCTTC. This sequence encodes CAIDRVRATYNEQFF. The variable domain in full, with the rest retrieved from reference TRBV2 and TRBJ2-1, is EPEVTQTPSHQVTQMGQEVILRCVPISNHLYFYWYRQILGQKVEFLVSFYNNEISEKSEIFDDQFSVERPDGSNFTLKIRSTKLEDSAMYFCAIDRVRATYNEQFFGPGTRLTVL.

This chain connects TRBV7-8 to TRBJ1-5; 9 bases map to TRBD1. Germline values: CDR1 SGHVS, CDR2 FQNEAQ. There are 17 residues in the CDR3. The junction had 15 bases not matched to a gene; V was cut back by 4 bases and J by 8 bases. The CDR3 protein is CASSSEERTGVGEPQHF. CDR3 DNA sequence: TGTGCCAGCAGCTCCGAAGAGCGGACAGGGGTTGGAGAGCCCCAGCATTTT.

V and J are TRBV5-6 and TRBJ1-2; 7 bases are shared with TRBD1. The CDR3 has 12 amino acids. J lost 5 bases, V lost 4 bases, and 2 bases had no gene match. Germline CDR1 and CDR2: SGHDT and YYEEEE. The CDR3 region is CASSVTGYGYTF. CDR3 bases: TGTGCCAGCAGCGTGACAGGGTATGGCTACACCTTC. The whole variable domain, remainder taken from reference TRBV5-6 and TRBJ1-2, is DAGVTQSPTHLIKTRGQQVTLRCSPKSGHDTVSWYQQALGQGPQFIFQYYEEEERQRGNFPDRFSGHQFPNYSSELNVNALLLGDSALYLCASSVTGYGYTFGSGTRLTVV.

The V and J genes are TRBV7-8 and TRBJ1-5; 7 bases are a match to TRBD1. Trimming cost V 5 bases and J 0 bases; bases outside gene matches: 10. The CDR3 sequence is 17 residues long. Germline V gene lookup returns CDR1 SGHVS and CDR2 FQNEAQ. As DNA, the CDR3 is TGTGCCAGCAGCCTAGATTCAGGGGGTTATAGCAATCAGCCCCAGCATTTT. Translated: CASSLDSGGYSNQPQHF.

The chain recombines TRBV30 with TRBJ1-2, with a possible D match to TRBD1 (5 bases). Germline assignment: CDR1 GTSNPN and CDR2 SVGIG (reference sequence). The CDR3 extends over 14 amino acids. Trimming pared 1 base from V and 8 bases from J, leaving 17 bases between. The CDR3 loop reads CAWSGGRRAGGYTF. The DNA of the CDR3 is TGTGCCTGGAGTGGGGGACGAAGAGCGGGAGGCTACACCTTC. Drawing the rest from reference TRBV30 and TRBJ1-2, the complete variable domain is SQTIHQWPATLVQPVGSPLSLECTVEGTSNPNLYWYRQAAGRGLQLLFYSVGIGQISSEVPQNLSASRPQDRQFILSSKKLLLSDSGFYLCAWSGGRRAGGYTFGSGTRLTVV.

The chain recombines TRBV28 with TRBJ2-7; no definite D call. Trimming shortened V by 5 bases and J by 0 bases, and 17 bases separated the two germline ends. This CDR3 spans 16 amino acids. In germline, CDR1 is MDHEN, CDR2 SYDVKM. The chain's CDR3 is CASSPLVQRSSYEQYF. The DNA of the CDR3 is TGTGCCAGCAGTCCTCTGGTCCAAAGGAGCTCCTACGAGCAGTACTTC.

This clone is large (0.1 to 1%) in the sample. The chain joins TRBV6-1 to TRBJ2-7; 9 nucleotides line up with TRBD1. The CDR3 consists of 15 residues. V lost 2 bases, J lost 3 bases, and 5 bases stayed unmatched. Germline lookup yields CDR1 MNHNS and CDR2 SASEGT. The CDR3 is CASSESETGGYEQYF. DNA for the CDR3: TGTGCCAGCAGTGAATCCGAGACAGGGGGCTACGAGCAGTACTTC.

This clone was seen a few times. V and J are TRBV6-1 and TRBJ2-5; tentative D call: TRBD2 (6 bases). This CDR3 contains 13 residues. The V and J ends lost 2 bases and 9 bases respectively, with 13 bases between them. The germline gives CDR1 MNHNS, CDR2 SASEGT. CDR3 amino acids: CASSERETGAQYF. The CDR3 bases are TGTGCCAGCAGTGAACGGGAGACCGGGGCCCAGTACTTC.

The gene calls are TRBV5-1 and TRBJ2-1; 11 bases agree with TRBD2. The CDR3 has 15 residues. CDR1 is SGHRS and CDR2 is YFSETQ in the germline V gene. V lost 4 bases and J lost 3; bases outside the gene matches: 3. The CDR3, as DNA: TGCGCCAGCAGCCGGGGACTAGCGGACTACAATGAGCAGTTCTTC. Its protein product is CASSRGLADYNEQFF.

This chain links TRBV28 with TRBJ2-7; 8 positions match TRBD1. Germline V gene lookup returns CDR1 MDHEN and CDR2 SYDVKM. J was trimmed by 2 bases and V by 5 bases; bases with no gene match: 11. There are 16 residues in the CDR3. The CDR3 nucleotides are TGTGCCAGCAGTCTCACCGGAAACAGGGGGGCCTACGAGCAGTACTTC. This encodes CASSLTGNRGAYEQYF.

The chain couples TRBV4-2 to TRBJ2-1, with 7 nucleotides matching TRBD2. Germline CDR1 LGHNA, CDR2 YNFKEQ. The CDR3 length is 20 residues. V was clipped by 0 bases and J by 8 bases; unmatched bases: 22. The CDR3 bases are TGTGCCAGCAGCCAAGATCAAGTGGGACTAAAAATACATGGTGGCGATGAGCAGTTCTTC. It yields the protein CASSQDQVGLKIHGGDEQFF.